One sample yielded the 19 T cell receptor beta chains listed below, sequenced in a study of OX40 agonist ivuxolimab in advanced cancers. Produced via immunoSEQ multiplex PCR; TCRdb's table is partial and in-frame only. The sample yields 7,500 to 10,000 clones, roughly 70% seen once. The specimen comprised CD4+ or CD8+ T cells sorted from blood, sampled in a trial of the OX40 agonist ivuxolimab. These TCRs come from an adult with an advanced solid tumor such as melanoma, head and neck, liver or kidney cancer.

The rearrangement links TRBV7-6 to TRBJ1-5, with D possibly being TRBD1 (6 bases). This CDR3 comprises 12 residues. V gave up 5 bases and J gave up 7 bases, with 9 bases separating them. CDR1 and CDR2 from the germline V gene are SGHVS and FNYEAQ. CDR3 coding DNA: TGTGCCAGCAGCGGCCAGGGGCAGCCCCAGCATTTT. This translates into CASSGQGQPQHF.

This rearrangement joins TRBV4-3 to TRBJ1-4; no firm D call. Germline-derived CDR1 and CDR2 are LGHNA and YSLEER. CDR3 length: 15 amino acids. V shed 0 bases and J shed 1 base, with 6 bases lying between them. For the CDR3, the DNA is TGCGCCAGCAGCCAAGATTACGAAACTAATGAAAAACTGTTTTTT. Translated: CASSQDYETNEKLFF.

The chain uses TRBV15 and TRBJ2-1; D gene unclear. This CDR3 region has 12 residues. The germline CDR1 and CDR2 sequences are LNHNV and YYDKDF (reference sequence). V lost 1 base, J lost 6 bases, and 4 bases lay in between. CDR3 bases: TGTGCCACCAGCAGAGTTAGCAATGAGCAGTTCTTC. Protein product: CATSRVSNEQFF. Full variable domain (outside the CDR3, taken from reference TRBV15 and TRBJ2-1): DAMVIQNPRYQVTQFGKPVTLSCSQTLNHNVMYWYQQKSSQAPKLLFHYYDKDFNNEADTPDNFQSRRPNTSFCFLDIRSPGLGDTAMYLCATSRVSNEQFFGPGTRLTVL.

This clone has more than one count but fewer than ten. J is TRBJ2-1 and V is TRBV7-5; TRBD2 is the table's D call and was not checked against the DNA. TRBV7-5 is tagged as a pseudogene. This CDR3 is 14 amino acids long. In DNA form, the CDR3 reads TGTGCCAGTCGCGCTGGGAGCTCCTACAATGAGCAGTTCTTC. It encodes CASRAGSSYNEQFF.

The V gene is TRBV5-1, the J gene TRBJ2-3; a possible D gene is TRBD2 (5 bases). V lost 0 bases, J lost 7 bases, and 12 bases lay in between. The CDR3 spans 14 residues. CDR1 is SGHRS, CDR2 YFSETQ, per germline. CDR3 in DNA: TGCGCCAGCAGCTTGGAGCTAGCTGATCATACGCAGTATTTT. This sequence encodes CASSLELADHTQYF.

The V gene is TRBV28, the J gene TRBJ1-4; 9 positions match TRBD1. The CDR3 runs to 16 residues. The germline gives CDR1 MDHEN, CDR2 SYDVKM. The junction had 13 bases not matched to a gene; V was cut back by 3 bases and J by 11 bases. DNA of the CDR3: TGTGCCAGCAGTTTGACCGGGACAGGGCCTTTCGGGAAACTGTTTTTT. Protein product: CASSLTGTGPFGKLFF.

The rearrangement uses TRBV18 and TRBJ2-5; D may be TRBD1 (5 bases). The J call may be faulty, since TRBJ2-7 better matches the DNA end. The CDR3 runs 15 residues. Per germline, CDR1 KGHSH and CDR2 LQKENI. CDR3 sequence reads: CASSPSAGQRYEQYF. CDR3 sequence (DNA): TGTGCCAGCTCACCGTCCGCAGGGCAGAGATACGAGCAGTACTTC.

This rearrangement joins TRBV7-9 to TRBJ2-1; 12 bases are shared with TRBD2. Unmatched junction bases numbered 6, after V lost 5 bases and J lost 1 base. Germline CDR1 SEHNR, CDR2 FQNEAQ (reference sequence). This CDR3 contains 17 residues. The CDR3 DNA reads as TGTGCCAGCAGCACCGGGACTAGCGGGTTGTCCTACAATGAGCAGTTCTTC. This translates into CASSTGTSGLSYNEQFF.

The rearrangement joins TRBV7-2 to TRBJ2-7; 15 bases are shared with TRBD2. The CDR3 extends over 17 amino acids. Germline assignment: CDR1 SGHTA and CDR2 FQGNSA. V was pared by 5 bases and J by 5 bases, with 10 bases of the junction left unmatched. The CDR3 DNA sequence: TGTGCCAGCAGCCCGACGGGACTAGCGGGAGGAATCCACGAGCAGTACTTC. Its protein is CASSPTGLAGGIHEQYF.

V and J are TRBV21-1 and TRBJ1-1; the table names TRBD1, a call not compared with the DNA. TRBV21-1 is a known pseudogene. The CDR3 length is 18 residues. The CDR3 DNA is TGTGCCAGCAGCAAAGCCCCATGGACAGGCTTCATGAACACTGAAGCTTTCTTT. It codes for CASSKAPWTGFMNTEAFF.

This clone is a singleton in its sample. This rearrangement joins TRBV5-8 to TRBJ1-6; no reliable D call. Germline CDR1 and CDR2: SGHTS and YDEGEE. The CDR3 has 15 amino acids. The V gene lost 1 base and the J gene lost 2 bases, with 7 bases spanning the gap. The CDR3 region has the DNA TGTGCCAGCAGCTTGATCGGGACCTATAATTCACCCCTCCACTTT. This encodes CASSLIGTYNSPLHF.

Only one count was recorded for this clone. J is TRBJ2-7 and V is TRBV7-8, with a tentative D call TRBD1 (5 bases). The CDR3 spans 13 residues. The germline V gene has CDR1 SGHVS and CDR2 FQNEAQ. V gave up 5 bases and J gave up 4 bases, with 12 bases separating them. The DNA of the CDR3 is TGTGCCAGCAGCCCGTATAAGGGGTACGAGCAGTACTTC. Protein product: CASSPYKGYEQYF.

This clone was seen a few times. The rearrangement links TRBV6-7 to TRBJ1-5; 7 bases line up with TRBD1. TRBV6-7 belongs to the ORF category, with a function that is uncertain. The CDR3 contains 14 residues. Trimming cost V 2 bases and J 5 bases; bases outside gene matches: 3. CDR3: CASSYRDSYQPQHF. CDR3 coding DNA: TGTGCCAGCAGTTACCGGGACAGTTATCAGCCCCAGCATTTT.

The chain employs TRBV7-9 and TRBJ1-2; D call uncertain. This CDR3 contains 13 residues. The ends were cut back, 7 bases at V and 5 bases at J, with 14 bases in the middle. CDR1 is SEHNR, CDR2 FQNEAQ, per germline (reference sequence). CDR3 sequence reads: CASTEDVLYGYTF. Written as DNA, the CDR3 is TGTGCCAGCACTGAAGACGTGCTTTATGGCTACACCTTC.

This sequence joins TRBV19 and TRBJ1-5, with TRBD1 matching over 12 bases. The J segment lost 7 bases and the V segment lost 5 bases, leaving 3 bases of the junction unmatched. This CDR3 is built from 14 residues. The germline gives CDR1 LNHDA, CDR2 SQIVND (reference sequence). The CDR3 DNA sequence: TGTGCCAGTAGTGGGGGACAGGGGGCCCAGCCCCAGCATTTT. Residues: CASSGGQGAQPQHF.

This clone appeared a single time. CDR3 DNA: TGTGCCAGCAGCTTAGGTGGGGCCGGAAACACCATATATTTT. This gives the protein CASSLGGAGNTIYF. The gene calls are TRBV13 and TRBJ1-3; weak D call: TRBD1 (5 bases). Germline lookup yields CDR1 PRHDT and CDR2 FYEKMQ (reference sequence). The CDR3 contains 14 residues. V lost 0 bases to trimming and J lost 4 bases, with 7 bases between them.

V is TRBV5-1 and J is TRBJ1-5, with D uncertain. The CDR3 contains 13 residues. In germline, CDR1 is SGHRS, CDR2 YFSETQ. The V gene lost 5 bases and the J gene lost 1 base, with 7 bases spanning the gap. In DNA form, the CDR3 reads TGCGCCAGCAGTGAGGGAAGCAATCAGCCCCAGCATTTT. This translates into CASSEGSNQPQHF.

This clone came up once. The rearrangement links TRBV6-5 to TRBJ1-3; D remains unclear. V lost 0 bases, J lost 0 bases, and 9 bases lay in between. Germline V gene lookup returns CDR1 MNHEY and CDR2 SVGAGI. This CDR3 is built from 16 residues. The CDR3 DNA reads TGTGCCAGCAGTTACTCGCGCCCCCTCTCTGGAAACACCATATATTTT. Translation gives CASSYSRPLSGNTIYF.

The sample holds a few counts of this clone. The chain links TRBV2 to TRBJ2-1; D is undetermined. There are 10 residues in the CDR3. Trimming took off 8 bases at V and 8 bases at J, with 7 bases between the two ends. Germline assignment: CDR1 SNHLY and CDR2 FYNNEI. CDR3 loop: CASGRDEQFF. The DNA of the CDR3 is TGTGCCAGCGGCCGGGATGAGCAGTTCTTC.